A single sample gave rise to the 32 T cell receptor beta chains below, sequenced in a study of shared clonotypes between healthy human individuals. Only in-frame clones appear in the TCRdb table, and some are missing; sequencing was by immunoSEQ multiplex PCR. Here the sample spans roughly 500,000 clones, 70% to 80% being singletons. The sequencing input was PBMCs. The source is a woman between 40 and 50 years old in good health. Some clones in this sample may be carry-over from other donors' samples.

In its sample, this clone was seen once. The chain couples TRBV19 to TRBJ2-5, with D possibly being TRBD1 (6 bases). Germline V gives CDR1 LNHDA, CDR2 SQIVND (reference sequence). Trimming pared 5 bases from V and 4 bases from J, leaving 17 bases between. The CDR3 runs 15 residues. The CDR3 sequence: CASSFRGLWGETQYF. DNA for the CDR3: TGTGCCAGTAGTTTCAGGGGTTTATGGGGAGAGACCCAGTACTTC.

The chain uses TRBV25-1 and TRBJ2-3; 9 nucleotides align to TRBD1. The V and J ends lost 6 bases and 0 bases, in that order; junction bases with no gene match: 4. Germline V lookup: CDR1 MGHDK, CDR2 SYGVNS. This CDR3 has 15 amino acids. This CDR3 is CASRGTGSSTDTQYF. The CDR3 bases are TGTGCCAGCAGGGGGACAGGGTCTAGCACAGATACGCAGTATTTT. Combining the CDR3 with reference TRBV25-1 and TRBJ2-3 gives the whole variable domain EADIYQTPRYLVIGTGKKITLECSQTMGHDKMYWYQQDPGMELHLIHYSYGVNSTEKGDLSSESTVSRIRTEHFPLTLESARPSHTSQYLCASRGTGSSTDTQYFGPGTRLTVL.

This chain links TRBV11-2 with TRBJ2-1; a weak D match, TRBD1 (6 bases). There are 15 residues in the CDR3. Germline-derived CDR1 and CDR2 are SGHAT and FQNNGV. The germline V and J ends were trimmed by 5 bases and 1 base, with 12 bases remaining between them. This CDR3 is CASSRGQGSYNEQFF. The CDR3 DNA sequence: TGTGCCAGCAGCCGGGGCCAGGGGTCCTACAATGAGCAGTTCTTC.

V and J are TRBV6-5 and TRBJ2-7; TRBD2 matches 10 bases. Per the germline V gene, CDR1 is MNHEY and CDR2 is SVGAGI. V dropped 4 bases and J dropped 4; count of bases not matched to a gene: 7. The CDR3 loop spans 15 amino acids. The CDR3 bases are TGTGCCAGCAGTTCCCATCCTAGCGGGAGATACGAGCAGTACTTC. Its protein product is CASSSHPSGRYEQYF.

The gene calls are TRBV18 and TRBJ2-7; the match to TRBD2 covers 14 bases. This CDR3 has 14 amino acids. Germline CDR1 is KGHSH and CDR2 is LQKENI. Trimming cost V 3 bases and J 6 bases; bases outside gene matches: 1. The CDR3 spells CASSPGLAGVEQYF. The CDR3 DNA sequence: TGTGCCAGCTCACCGGGACTAGCGGGAGTCGAGCAGTACTTC.

This clone was seen a single time. The chain recombines TRBV27 with TRBJ2-1, with unresolved D. The CDR3 extends over 15 amino acids. Germline V gene sequence: CDR1 MNHEY, CDR2 SMNVEV (reference sequence). V was shortened by 3 bases and J by 4 bases, with 13 bases between the two germline ends. CDR3 in DNA: TGTGCCAGCAGTTTCGCAGCCTCTCTATACAATGAGCAGTTCTTC. This codes for CASSFAASLYNEQFF.

The V and J genes are TRBV7-2 and TRBJ2-7; D call uncertain. Trimming left V 4 bases short and J 2 bases short, with 12 bases between. The CDR3 length is 14 residues. The germline V gene has CDR1 SGHTA and CDR2 FQGNSA. CDR3: CASSSKMGPYEQYF. The CDR3 DNA reads TGTGCCAGCAGCTCTAAGATGGGCCCCTACGAGCAGTACTTC. Filled out from reference TRBV7-2 and TRBJ2-7, the complete variable domain reads GAGVSQSPSNKVTEKGKDVELRCDPISGHTALYWYRQSLGQGLEFLIYFQGNSAPDKSGLPSDRFSAERTGGSVSTLTIQRTQQEDSAVYLCASSSKMGPYEQYFGPGTRLTVT.

A single count supports this clone. This chain joins TRBV29-1 and TRBJ2-3; 8 positions agree with TRBD2. The germline CDR1 and CDR2 sequences are SQVTM and ANQGSEA. Trimming took 4 bases from V and 2 from J; bases not matched to a gene: 8. The CDR3 has 15 residues. The CDR3 protein is CSVAPTSGYTDTQYF. CDR3 nucleotide sequence: TGCAGCGTTGCCCCCACTAGCGGCTACACAGATACGCAGTATTTT.

The chain is built from TRBV18 and TRBJ1-2; tentative D call: TRBD1 (5 bases). Per the germline V gene, CDR1 is KGHSH and CDR2 is LQKENI. The V gene lost 2 bases and the J gene lost 8 bases, with 9 bases spanning the gap. The CDR3 runs to 12 residues. The CDR3 region has the DNA TGTGCCAGCTCACCAGGGGACGGGGGCTACACCTTC. It yields the protein CASSPGDGGYTF.

The chain links TRBV5-5 to TRBJ1-1; 7 nucleotides align to TRBD1. Germline CDR1 SGHKS, CDR2 YYEKEE (reference sequence). The CDR3 extends over 15 amino acids. Germline trimming cut 4 bases from V and 3 bases from J; bases unmatched to any gene: 9. Here the CDR3 reads CASSDPRGDYTEAFF. In DNA form, the CDR3 reads TGTGCCAGCAGCGACCCCAGGGGGGATTACACTGAAGCTTTCTTT.

In this sample, this clone turned up a few times. V gene TRBV7-9 combines with J gene TRBJ2-1; a possible D gene is TRBD2 (6 bases). V shed 5 bases and J shed 4 bases, with 18 bases lying between them. Germline CDR1 is SEHNR and CDR2 is FQNEAQ (reference sequence). The CDR3 is 16 residues long. CDR3 residues: CASSLGQGLPYNEQFF. For the CDR3, the DNA is TGTGCCAGCAGCCTTGGGCAGGGACTCCCGTACAATGAGCAGTTCTTC.

The chain has TRBV7-9 and TRBJ2-7; D is possibly TRBD1 or TRBD2 (5 bases each). The ends were cut back, 5 bases at V and 7 bases at J, with 12 bases in the middle. Germline V gives CDR1 SEHNR, CDR2 FQNEAQ (reference sequence). The CDR3 loop spans 12 amino acids. The CDR3 DNA sequence: TGTGCCAGCAGCAAAAGAGGGGTAGAGCAGTACTTC. Translating it yields CASSKRGVEQYF.

This clone has only one observation. The chain links TRBV7-2 to TRBJ2-6, with D unresolved. Germline CDR1 reads SGHTA; CDR2 reads FQGNSA. The CDR3 spans 15 residues. V lost 3 bases and J lost 4, with 10 bases in between. CDR3 region: CASSLTRFGANVLTF. The CDR3 DNA sequence: TGTGCCAGCAGCTTGACACGTTTCGGGGCCAACGTCCTGACTTTC. The full variable domain, rest sourced from reference TRBV7-2 and TRBJ2-6, is GAGVSQSPSNKVTEKGKDVELRCDPISGHTALYWYRQSLGQGLEFLIYFQGNSAPDKSGLPSDRFSAERTGGSVSTLTIQRTQQEDSAVYLCASSLTRFGANVLTFGAGSRLTVL.

The rearrangement joins TRBV18 to TRBJ2-5; 12 positions match TRBD2. V shed 6 bases and J 5 bases; nucleotides not matched to a gene: 7. The CDR3 covers 15 residues. From germline, CDR1 is KGHSH and CDR2 LQKENI. This chain's CDR3 is CASSHRLAGEETQYF. CDR3 bases: TGTGCCAGCTCGCACCGACTAGCGGGAGAGGAGACCCAGTACTTC.

In its sample, this clone was seen many times. This chain joins TRBV30 and TRBJ2-7, with unresolved D. The CDR3 loop spans 11 amino acids. Germline CDR1 is GTSNPN and CDR2 is SVGIG (reference sequence). V was clipped by 5 bases and J by 3 bases, with 8 bases between them. CDR3 in DNA: TGTGCCTGGGAACGTAACTACGAGCAGTACTTC. Its translation: CAWERNYEQYF.

This clone came up once. The chain is built from TRBV15 and TRBJ2-1, with 9 bases aligning to TRBD1. The germline gives CDR1 LNHNV, CDR2 YYDKDF (reference sequence). Germline trimming cut 4 bases from V and 4 bases from J; bases unmatched to any gene: 5. The CDR3 is made up of 15 amino acids. CDR3 region: CATSIRTGEYNEQFF. In DNA form, the CDR3 reads TGTGCCACCAGCATTCGGACAGGGGAGTACAATGAGCAGTTCTTC.

V and J are TRBV29-1 and TRBJ1-4, with a tentative D call TRBD1 (5 bases). Between the trimmed V and J ends, which lost 3 bases and 8 bases, there was a span of 16 bases. Germline V gives CDR1 SQVTM, CDR2 ANQGSEA. CDR3 length equals 14 residues. CDR3 sequence reads: CSVDVGGSVEKLFF. The CDR3 DNA follows: TGCAGCGTTGATGTCGGGGGGAGTGTCGAAAAACTGTTTTTT.

This chain joins TRBV28 and TRBJ2-7; 9 nucleotides agree with TRBD1. V shed 6 bases and J 0 bases; nucleotides not matched to a gene: 15. Looked up from germline, CDR1 is MDHEN and CDR2 is SYDVKM. The CDR3 spans 18 residues. The CDR3 here is CASSKPQKGQGLSYEQYF. CDR3 nucleotides: TGTGCCAGCAGCAAACCCCAAAAGGGACAGGGTCTCTCCTACGAGCAGTACTTC.

V gene TRBV6-6 combines with J gene TRBJ1-5; D might be TRBD1 (6 bases). The CDR3 loop spans 16 amino acids. The germline V gene has CDR1 MNHNY and CDR2 SVGAGI (reference sequence). V dropped 0 bases and J dropped 2 bases, with 11 bases sitting between them. As DNA, the CDR3 is TGTGCCAGCAGTTACTCAGGGGGGGACGGCAATCAGCCCCAGCATTTT. It is translated as CASSYSGGDGNQPQHF.

Turning to this clone: The sample carries other DNA sequences with the same CDR3. This chain links TRBV7-2 with TRBJ2-7; tentatively, D is TRBD1 (6 bases). V lost 0 bases, J lost 6 bases, and 9 bases lay in between. The CDR3 is 13 residues long. CDR1 and CDR2 (germline): SGHTA, FQGNSA. In nucleotides, the CDR3 is TGTGCCAGCAGCTTAGCAGGGGGAGTCGAGCAGTACTTC. This sequence encodes CASSLAGGVEQYF.

Worth noting for this clone: A far larger clone is just one base off, so this is likely a read error. The genes are TRBV5-8 and TRBJ2-1, with D uncertain. Trimming shortened V by 3 bases and J by 2 bases, and 0 bases separated the two germline ends. Per germline, CDR1 SGHTS and CDR2 YDEGEE. This CDR3 has 11 amino acids. The CDR3, as DNA: TGTGCCAGCAGCTCCTACAATGAGCAGTTCTTC. Its translation is CASSSYNEQFF.

The J gene is TRBJ1-2, the V gene TRBV4-3; D gene ambiguous. CDR3 size: 16 residues. V lost 4 bases and J lost 4, with 19 bases in between. CDR1 LGHNA and CDR2 YSLEER come from the germline V gene. The CDR3 loop reads CASSPSEGELGYGYTF. The CDR3 nucleotides are TGCGCCAGCAGCCCTAGCGAAGGAGAACTAGGCTATGGCTACACCTTC.

This sequence joins TRBV10-2 and TRBJ2-7, with D perhaps TRBD1 or TRBD2 (5 bases each). V lost 11 bases, J lost 2 bases, and 16 bases lay in between. This CDR3 has 13 residues. Germline CDR1 and CDR2: WSHSY and SAAADI. DNA for the CDR3: TGCGCCTGTTCCGGGACGGAAGCCTACGAGCAGTACTTC. Translation gives CACSGTEAYEQYF.

This clone was counted a few times. The chain combines TRBV5-1 with TRBJ2-5; 13 bases are a match to TRBD2. CDR1 is SGHRS and CDR2 is YFSETQ in the germline V gene. The CDR3 consists of 17 residues. The ends lost 4 bases at V and 5 bases at J; junction bases unmatched: 11. In DNA, the CDR3 is TGCGCCAGCAGCCCTTCTACTAGCGGGAGGGCCGGGGAGACCCAGTACTTC. Its translation is CASSPSTSGRAGETQYF.

The V gene is TRBV4-3, the J gene TRBJ2-5; TRBD2 is a possible D gene (5 bases). The V gene lost 4 bases and the J gene lost 5 bases, with 14 bases spanning the gap. Germline CDR1 reads LGHNA; CDR2 reads YSLEER. This CDR3 comprises 14 residues. CDR3 in amino acids: CASSRQLGRETQYF. Here the CDR3 DNA reads TGCGCCAGCAGCCGTCAACTAGGGCGGGAGACCCAGTACTTC.

The rearrangement uses TRBV2 and TRBJ2-4; D is perhaps TRBD1 or TRBD2 (6 bases each). The V gene's germline CDR1 is SNHLY and CDR2 FYNNEI. Trimming removed 6 bases from V and 7 bases from J, with 16 bases in between. The CDR3 covers 14 residues. CDR3 loop: CASSETRGENIQYF. The CDR3 DNA sequence: TGTGCCAGCAGCGAGACAAGGGGGGAGAACATTCAGTACTTC.

The rearrangement joins TRBV6-1 to TRBJ1-2; D might be TRBD1 (5 bases). CDR1 is MNHNS and CDR2 is SASEGT in the germline V gene. The V gene lost 3 bases and the J gene lost 7 bases, with 15 bases spanning the gap. The CDR3 totals 14 residues. This CDR3 is CASSDWGGSVGYTF. Here the CDR3 DNA reads TGTGCCAGCAGTGACTGGGGCGGTAGCGTTGGCTACACCTTC.

This clone was recorded once. J is TRBJ2-3 and V is TRBV5-4; 7 bases are a match to TRBD2. The germline gives CDR1 SGHNT, CDR2 YYREEE (reference sequence). V shed 6 bases, J shed 4 bases, and the junction held 14 bases outside the gene matches. The CDR3 covers 16 residues. DNA of the CDR3: TGTGCCAGCACCTCGGGGGGAGCTCTGGAGGCAGATACGCAGTATTTT. Translated, it gives CASTSGGALEADTQYF.

This clone has only a few counts. The chain combines TRBV15 with TRBJ1-5; D call uncertain. Germline V gene lookup returns CDR1 LNHNV and CDR2 YYDKDF (reference sequence). This CDR3 spans 15 amino acids. Between the trimmed V and J ends, which lost 0 bases and 4 bases, there was a span of 10 bases. The CDR3 nucleotides read TGTGCCACCAGCAGAGATGGCGGCAGGAATCAGCCCCAGCATTTT. Translating it yields CATSRDGGRNQPQHF.

The genes are TRBV5-1 and TRBJ1-3; possible D gene TRBD1, 5 bases. The CDR3 is made up of 15 amino acids. Germline lookup yields CDR1 SGHRS and CDR2 YFSETQ. With 3 bases removed from V and 0 bases from J, the gap between germline ends came to 10 bases. CDR3 sequence: CASSSGLSSGNTIYF. CDR3 nucleotide sequence: TGCGCCAGCAGCTCGGGACTGAGCTCTGGAAACACCATATATTTT.

As regards this clone: Given a much more abundant clone one base away, this may be a read error. Within the sample, other DNA sequences also encode this same CDR3. CDR3 bases: TGTGCCAGCAGTGAAGCTGGAGGGGCAGATACGCAGTATTTT. This codes for CASSEAGGADTQYF. The J gene is TRBJ2-3, the V gene TRBV6-1; possibly TRBD2 for D (6 bases). The CDR3 runs 14 residues. V lost 0 bases and J 4 bases, leaving 8 bases between the germline ends. The germline V gene has CDR1 MNHNS and CDR2 SASEGT.

The gene calls are TRBV19 and TRBJ2-5; possibly TRBD1 or TRBD2 for D (5 bases each). Trimming left V 1 base short and J 4 bases short, with 13 bases between. The CDR3 is 15 amino acids. CDR1 LNHDA and CDR2 SQIVND come from the germline V gene (reference sequence). CDR3 in amino acids: CASSIVHGTLETQYF. The CDR3 nucleotides read TGTGCCAGTAGTATAGTTCACGGGACCTTAGAGACCCAGTACTTC.